The subject of this entry is one T cell receptor (beta chain). The antigen is undetermined. With a much larger clone just one base away, this may be a read error. Per the germline V gene, CDR1 is LNHDA and CDR2 is SQIVND (reference sequence). There are 19 residues in the CDR3. Standard classification criteria confirmed type 1 or type 2 diabetes in all patients. Genomic DNA was the PCR template. Amplification of the beta chain CDR3 used 30 forward and 13 reverse multiplex primers. TCRdb reprocessed the multiplex PCR reads via MiXCR and lists one record per CDR3 protein. The sample has 270,000 or so distinct CDR3 sequences; approximately 45% are singletons. The record originates from a study of type 1 and type 2 diabetes patients. In the study overall: Donors were type 1 diabetes, type 2 diabetes, or nondiabetic controls. T cells were magnetically sorted from PBMCs as CD4+ or CD8+ subsets. Study outcomes and limitations: Groups were not age- or gender-matched, which may bias interpretation.

Sequenced material: peripheral blood mononuclear cells (PBMCs). The chain is built from TRBV19 and TRBJ2-7; TRBD1 agrees at 7 bases. The origin of this receptor is a man between 18 and 29 years old with type 2 diabetes. The CDR3 region has the DNA TGTGCCAGTACCCATCACAACAAGAAACAGGGGTACCTCTCCTACGTGCAGTACTTC. Translation: CASTHHNKKQGYLSYVQYF.